This TCR beta chain was sequenced for a study of neoadjuvant anti-PD-1 for oral cavity cancer. Time point in this sample: after neoadjuvant nivolumab, at surgical resection. Here immunoSEQ multiplex PCR was the method, and the copy in TCRdb shows in-frame clones only, minus some. Here the sample spans about 68,000 clones, 80% to 90% being singletons. Germline V gene data show CDR1 as MNHNS and CDR2 as SASEGT. V gave up 0 bases and J gave up 11 bases, with 13 bases separating them. This CDR3 spans 13 amino acids. The TCR was taken from a person aged 35-79 years with oral cavity squamous cell carcinoma. Sequencing was performed on PBMCs, taken after nivolumab (anti-PD-1) treatment. V and J are TRBV6-1 and TRBJ1-1; D is possibly TRBD1 (5 bases). DNA of the CDR3: TGTGCCAGCAGTGAAGCTGAGGGGCTGAAGGCTTTCTTT. Its translation: CASSEAEGLKAFF.